The rows below give T cell receptor beta chains drawn from one sample of a study of blood T cell repertoires in COVID-19. This table comes from immunoSEQ multiplex PCR, and its TCRdb copy is limited to in-frame clones, with some not included. Of about 100,000 clones in the sample, over 75% were seen once. Source material: peripheral blood. The receptors come from a man younger than 45 in a cohort sampled during active COVID-19. CDR3s include the opening cysteine and the closing phenylalanine or tryptophan. Each record gives: V gene, J gene, clone size, D gene, CDR3 DNA, CDR3 protein. The D gene is left open where the match is weak. Clone size, where shown, is once, few, many, or a class for clones that have expanded.

>TRBV2|TRBJ1-4|few|-
TGTGCCAGCAGGCCAACAGGGTTAGGGGAAAAACTGTTTTTT
CASRPTGLGEKLFF
>TRBV10-2|TRBJ2-5|few|TRBD1
TGCGCCAGCAGTGAGGATGGGACAGGGGGTTTACAAGAGACCCAGTACTTC
CASSEDGTGGLQETQYF
>TRBV18|TRBJ1-2|once|TRBD1
TGTGCCAGCTCGCCTTCGCAGGGGGACTATGGCTACACCTTC
CASSPSQGDYGYTF
>TRBV29-1|TRBJ1-2|-|TRBD1
TGCAGCGTCGAGCATTACAGGGGCGCAAGTCATGGCTACACCTTC
CSVEHYRGASHGYTF
>TRBV6-1|TRBJ2-1|-|TRBD2
TGTGCCAGCAGTGAAACGGTGACTAGCGGGGGGGCTTTTGAGCAGTTCTTC
CASSETVTSGGAFEQFF
>TRBV27|TRBJ2-7|few|-
TGTGCCAGCAGTCTCCCATCTGACAGCTCCTACGAGCAGTACTTC
CASSLPSDSSYEQYF
>TRBV27|TRBJ1-3|few|-
TGTGCCAGCAGGCGGGGGGGGTCTGGAAACACCATATATTTT
CASRRGGSGNTIYF
>TRBV6-5|TRBJ1-1|-|-
TGTGCCAGCAGTTACTTCCAGGGTGACACTGAAGCTTTCTTT
CASSYFQGDTEAFF
>TRBV7-3|TRBJ2-3|-|TRBD2
TGTGCCAGCAGCTTAATGAGCGGGGGGAGCACAGATACGCAGTATTTT
CASSLMSGGSTDTQYF
>TRBV9|TRBJ2-1|-|-
TGTGCCAGCAGCCAAAGACTTGCCTCCTACAATGAGCAGTTCTTC
CASSQRLASYNEQFF
>TRBV6-1|TRBJ2-5|-|TRBD2
TGTGCCAGCAGTGACGGACGGGGGGGCCGCAGCGAGACCCAGTACTTC
CASSDGRGGRSETQYF
>TRBV5-1|TRBJ2-7|-|-
TGCGCCAGCAGCTCCCACTACGAGCAGTACTTC
CASSSHYEQYF
>TRBV12-3/TRBV12-4|TRBJ2-1|-|-
TGTGCCACCACCCTTGGGGGGGCCGTTGAGCAGTTCTTC
CATTLGGAVEQFF
>TRBV9|TRBJ2-3|-|TRBD2
TGTGCCAGCAGCGTAGTAGTCGGGGGGAACACAGATACGCAGTATTTT
CASSVVVGGNTDTQYF
>TRBV2|TRBJ2-2|-|-
TGTGCCAGCAGTGAAAGGCCCGAGGTCGGGGAGCTGTTTTTT
CASSERPEVGELFF
>TRBV5-6|TRBJ1-2|-|TRBD1
TGTGCCAGCAGCTCTAGGGACAGGGGGTACTATGGCTACACCTTC
CASSSRDRGYYGYTF
>TRBV30|TRBJ1-6|-|-
TGTGCCTGGAGTGTAGACGGGAGCTCCTATAATTCACCCCTCCACTTT
CAWSVDGSSYNSPLHF
>TRBV6-4|TRBJ1-6|once|-
TGTGCCAGCAGCGAGAGCTCAGGTGCTCCCCCCCACTTT
CASSESSGAPPHF
>TRBV28|TRBJ1-2|once|-
TGTGCCAGCGTCCCGCGGGGCCCCTACTATGGCTACACCTTC
CASVPRGPYYGYTF
>TRBV19|TRBJ1-5|-|-
TGTGCCAGTAGTGTCGGGGCCGGAGGGAGCAATCAGCCCCAGCATTTT
CASSVGAGGSNQPQHF
>TRBV2|TRBJ1-2|-|TRBD1
TGTGCCAGCCAGTACGACAGGGAAGGGACCCACTATGGCTACACCTTC
CASQYDREGTHYGYTF
>TRBV4-1|TRBJ1-5|few|TRBD1
TGCGCCAGCAGCCAAGAACTGCGGACAGGGGAACAGCCCCAGCATTTT
CASSQELRTGEQPQHF
>TRBV24-1|TRBJ2-5|-|TRBD2
TGTGCCACCAGTGATCCGGGACTAGCGAATCAAGAGACCCAGTACTTC
CATSDPGLANQETQYF
>TRBV19|TRBJ1-1|-|-
TGTGCCAGTAGTATAGGGGGGCTCGGCTTTCAAACTGAAGCTTTCTTT
CASSIGGLGFQTEAFF
>TRBV5-1|TRBJ2-5|-|-
TGCGCCAGCAGCCCATGGAACTCAGGGCAAGAGACCCAGTACTTC
CASSPWNSGQETQYF
>TRBV2|TRBJ1-3|few|-
TGTGCCAGCAGTGAAACGGGAGGTGGATCCTCTGGAAACACCATATATTTT
CASSETGGGSSGNTIYF
>TRBV11-3|TRBJ2-2|-|-
TGTGCCAGCAGCTCATCCAGGGTCACCGGGGAGCTGTTTTTT
CASSSSRVTGELFF
>TRBV7-2|TRBJ1-3|-|TRBD1
TGTGCCAGCAGCTTAGCCGGCCAGGGGGCTGGAAACACCATATATTTT
CASSLAGQGAGNTIYF
>TRBV5-4|TRBJ1-2|-|-
TGTGCCAGCAGCTTGGTGGGCAAAAACTATGGCTACACCTTC
CASSLVGKNYGYTF
>TRBV5-4|TRBJ2-5|-|TRBD1
TGTGCCAGCAGCAGACAGGGGGAGCCCCGGGAGACCCAGTACTTC
CASSRQGEPRETQYF
>TRBV5-4|TRBJ2-5|once|TRBD2
TGTGCCAGCAGCTTAGCCCCTATCCGCGGGGGGGCCACCGAGACCCAGTACTTC
CASSLAPIRGGATETQYF
>TRBV5-1|TRBJ2-5|-|TRBD2
TGCGCCAGCAGCTTCCACTGGGAGGGGACCCAGTACTTC
CASSFHWEGTQYF
>TRBV20-1|TRBJ2-2|many|-
TGCAGTGCTAGTGCCTACGAGGGGGTCGTCACCGGGGAGCTGTTTTTT
CSASAYEGVVTGELFF
>TRBV28|TRBJ2-5|once|-
TGTGCCAGCAGTGGCGGGGCCGAGACCCAGTACTTC
CASSGGAETQYF
>TRBV11-2|TRBJ2-3|-|-
TGTGCCAGCAGCTTACTCGACAGAAGAACAGATACGCAGTATTTT
CASSLLDRRTDTQYF
>TRBV5-6|TRBJ1-1|-|-
TGTGCCAGCAGCCCCCTCAAGCGGACCGCCAGGGGTAGGTCTGAAGCTTTCTTT
CASSPLKRTARGRSEAFF
>TRBV5-4|TRBJ1-1|-|TRBD1
TGTGCCAGCAGCTCGACAGGGGGGGGGAACACTGAAGCTTTCTTT
CASSSTGGGNTEAFF
>TRBV11-3|TRBJ2-2|once|-
TGTGCCAGCAGTTTCAGGGGCATTAACACCGGGGAGCTGTTTTTT
CASSFRGINTGELFF
>TRBV29-1|TRBJ2-4|once|TRBD1
TGCAGCGTTCGACAGGGCGCCAAAAACATTCAGTACTTC
CSVRQGAKNIQYF
>TRBV11-2|TRBJ2-1|-|-
TGTGCCAGCAGCTTAGATCGGGGGGCCGCAGGGAATGAGCAGTTCTTC
CASSLDRGAAGNEQFF
>TRBV6-5|TRBJ1-2|-|TRBD1
TGTGCCAGCAAGGACAGGGAATATTATGGCTACACCTTC
CASKDREYYGYTF
>TRBV6-5|TRBJ2-1|-|TRBD1
TGTGCCAGCGAAGCCAGGGGGAAGACCTACAATGAGCAGTTCTTC
CASEARGKTYNEQFF
>TRBV2|TRBJ2-1|-|TRBD2
TGTGCCAGCAGTGATTTTAGCGGGGGACGCAACAATGAGCAGTTCTTC
CASSDFSGGRNNEQFF
>TRBV28|TRBJ2-7|-|TRBD2
TGTGCCAGCAGCCCGGGGGGGGCCGGCTACGAGCAGTACTTC
CASSPGGAGYEQYF
>TRBV6-4|TRBJ2-1|-|-
TGTGCCAGCAGTGAGTTGGGGGGGGGCGCGTCTGAGCAGTTCTTC
CASSELGGGASEQFF
>TRBV21-1|TRBJ2-7|-|-
TGTGCCAGGAAGCGTCCGGGACAGGGGTTTGCCGAGCAGTACTTC
CARKRPGQGFAEQYF
>TRBV19|TRBJ2-6|-|-
TGTGCCAGTAGTACAGGGTCTGGGGCCAACGTCCTGACTTTC
CASSTGSGANVLTF
>TRBV5-4|TRBJ2-3|once|TRBD2
TGTGCCAGCAGCCAAAATCCGGGGGGGCTTGACACAGATACGCAGTATTTT
CASSQNPGGLDTDTQYF
>TRBV5-4|TRBJ1-2|-|-
TGTGCCAGCAGACCTGACAGGAGCAACTATGGCTACACCTTC
CASRPDRSNYGYTF
>TRBV19|TRBJ1-1|-|-
TGTGCCAGTACTGGAGGTCCAGGGGATATGAACACTGAAGCTTTCTTT
CASTGGPGDMNTEAFF
>TRBV6-6|TRBJ1-6|-|TRBD1
TGTGCCAGCAGCCGGACAGGGGTCGATAATTCACCCCTCCACTTT
CASSRTGVDNSPLHF
>TRBV7-2|TRBJ2-5|-|TRBD2
TGTGCCAGCAGCCTCCGGACTAGTTTGGTGGGGAAAGAGACCCAGTACTTC
CASSLRTSLVGKETQYF
>TRBV27|TRBJ2-2|-|TRBD1
TGTGCCAGCAGCCTTCCGGGACAGGGAGTCTCCGGGGAGCTGTTTTTT
CASSLPGQGVSGELFF
>TRBV10-3|TRBJ2-1|-|TRBD2
TGTGCCATCAGTGCGGGCCGCGGGGGGTCATGGGATGAGCAGTTCTTC
CAISAGRGGSWDEQFF
>TRBV6-1|TRBJ2-3|-|-
TGTGCCAGCAGTGTTCAGGGGACCTTATTCATAACCCCAGATACGCAGTATTTT
CASSVQGTLFITPDTQYF
>TRBV5-8|TRBJ2-3|-|-
TGTGCCAGCAGCCTCGGGACACCCACAGATACGCAGTATTTT
CASSLGTPTDTQYF
>TRBV24-1|TRBJ2-2|-|TRBD1
TGTGCCACCAGTGACTCAGGGGGACAGACGAGGAGGGAGCTGTTTTTT
CATSDSGGQTRRELFF
>TRBV2|TRBJ1-1|-|-
TGTGCCAGCAGCGGGGGACCCCACCGGAACACTGAAGCTTTCTTT
CASSGGPHRNTEAFF
>TRBV5-1|TRBJ1-4|-|TRBD1
TGCGCCAGCAGCTTGGGAGGGGGCGGTGAAAAACTGTTTTTT
CASSLGGGGEKLFF